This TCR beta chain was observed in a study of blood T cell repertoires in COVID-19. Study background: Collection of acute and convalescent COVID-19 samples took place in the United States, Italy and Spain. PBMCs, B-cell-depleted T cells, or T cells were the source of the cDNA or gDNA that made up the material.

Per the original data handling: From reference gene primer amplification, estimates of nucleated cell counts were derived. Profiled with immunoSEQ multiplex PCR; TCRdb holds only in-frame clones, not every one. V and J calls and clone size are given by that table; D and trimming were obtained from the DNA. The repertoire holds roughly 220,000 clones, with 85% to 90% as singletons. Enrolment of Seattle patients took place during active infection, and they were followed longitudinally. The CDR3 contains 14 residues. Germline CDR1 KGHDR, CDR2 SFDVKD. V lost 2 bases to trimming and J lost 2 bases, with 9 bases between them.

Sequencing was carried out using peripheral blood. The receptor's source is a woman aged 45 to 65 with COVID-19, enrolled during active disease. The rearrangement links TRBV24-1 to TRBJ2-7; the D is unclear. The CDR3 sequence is CATSDSGYTYEQYF. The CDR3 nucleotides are TGTGCCACCAGTGATTCAGGATATACCTACGAGCAGTACTTC.